The 19 T cell receptor beta chains given below trace back to one sample, sequenced in a study of blood T cell repertoires in COVID-19. The table came from immunoSEQ multiplex PCR; TCRdb's copy has only in-frame clones and leaves some out. The sample has about 220,000 clones; under 90% are singletons. The sequencing sample was made of peripheral blood. The receptors derive from a man aged 25-45 years with active or convalescent COVID-19.

The rearrangement joins TRBV28 to TRBJ1-5, with 7 bases lining up with TRBD1. V lost 5 bases, J lost 2 bases, and 12 bases stayed unmatched. The CDR3 has 17 amino acids. CDR1 is MDHEN and CDR2 is SYDVKM in the germline V gene. CDR3 nucleotides: TGTGCCAGCAGTCGAGGAGGGGGCTCGAGAGGCAATCAGCCCCAGCATTTT. This encodes CASSRGGGSRGNQPQHF.

The chain carries TRBV11-2 and TRBJ1-2; possibly TRBD1 for D (6 bases). V dropped 1 base and J dropped 1 base, with 7 bases sitting between them. The CDR3 consists of 14 residues. From germline, CDR1 is SGHAT and CDR2 FQNNGV. DNA for the CDR3: TGTGCCAGCAGCTTAGCAGGGGTTAACTATGGCTACACCTTC. Encoded protein: CASSLAGVNYGYTF.

The chain uses TRBV10-1 and TRBJ2-1; TRBD1 matches 8 bases. Trimming cost V 2 bases and J 6 bases; bases outside gene matches: 6. The CDR3 has 15 amino acids. Germline lookup yields CDR1 WNHNN and CDR2 SYGVQD (reference sequence). The chain's CDR3 is CASSEGQGVGNEQFF. The CDR3 nucleotides are TGCGCCAGCAGTGAGGGACAGGGTGTGGGCAATGAGCAGTTCTTC.

The gene calls are TRBV18 and TRBJ1-5; 7 bases map to TRBD1. The CDR3 covers 15 residues. V was clipped by 3 bases and J by 8 bases; unmatched bases: 10. The germline CDR1 and CDR2 sequences are KGHSH and LQKENI. This CDR3 reads CASSPQGTDMKPQHF. The CDR3 DNA reads TGTGCCAGCTCACCGCAGGGGACAGACATGAAGCCCCAGCATTTT.

The rearrangement joins TRBV11-2 to TRBJ2-2; D unresolved. Germline V lookup: CDR1 SGHAT, CDR2 FQNNGV. This CDR3 is built from 13 residues. Trimming stripped 4 bases from V and 1 base from J, with 4 bases between. The chain's CDR3 is CASSSVNTGELFF. For the CDR3, the DNA is TGTGCCAGCAGCTCCGTGAACACCGGGGAGCTGTTTTTT.

This clone is a singleton in its sample. The chain couples TRBV6-2 or TRBV6-3 to TRBJ2-7; 10 nucleotides match TRBD2. Trimming at V came to 5 bases and at J to 2 bases, leaving 3 bases not matched to a gene. This CDR3 contains 14 residues. Looked up from germline, CDR1 is MNHEY and CDR2 is SVGEGT. In nucleotides, the CDR3 is TGTGCCAGCAGTATACTAGCGGGAACCTACGAGCAGTACTTC. It specifies CASSILAGTYEQYF.

The chain links TRBV23-1 to TRBJ2-1; 9 nucleotides agree with TRBD1. TRBV23-1 is reported as an ORF; its role is uncertain. CDR3 length: 17 amino acids. Trimming took 3 bases from V and 4 from J; bases not matched to a gene: 10. CDR3 in amino acids: CASSQERGTGRYNEQFF. In nucleotides, the CDR3 is TGCGCCAGCAGTCAGGAAAGGGGGACAGGGCGGTACAATGAGCAGTTCTTC.

This rearrangement joins TRBV19 to TRBJ2-7; TRBD1 is a possible D gene (6 bases). V dropped 9 bases and J dropped 0 bases, with 12 bases sitting between them. The CDR3 is 13 amino acids. Germline CDR1 reads LNHDA; CDR2 reads SQIVND (reference sequence). CDR3 loop: CASSQGPSYEQYF. DNA for the CDR3: TGTGCCAGCTCACAGGGACCCTCCTACGAGCAGTACTTC.

The CDR3 here is CASSPGTGVYEQYF. The CDR3 region has the DNA TGTGCCTCATCTCCCGGGACAGGGGTCTACGAGCAGTACTTC. V usage is TRBV28 and J usage is TRBJ2-7; 10 bases map to TRBD1. Trimming at V came to 11 bases and at J to 3 bases, leaving 10 bases not matched to a gene. The CDR3 loop spans 14 amino acids. Germline V lookup: CDR1 MDHEN, CDR2 SYDVKM.

The rearrangement joins TRBV5-1 to TRBJ1-5; D is possibly TRBD1 (6 bases). The CDR3 contains 15 residues. Germline CDR1 SGHRS, CDR2 YFSETQ. V lost 4 bases and J lost 2, with 13 bases in between. The CDR3 DNA sequence: TGCGCCAGCAGCCCGGGAGGGGGGGGCAATCAGCCCCAGCATTTT. Its translation is CASSPGGGGNQPQHF.

The chain links TRBV6-2 or TRBV6-3 to TRBJ1-3, with 7 bases that match TRBD1. CDR3 length: 15 amino acids. The V gene's germline CDR1 is MNHEY and CDR2 SVGEGT. The trim removed 2 bases at V and 0 bases at J, leaving 1 base unmatched. The CDR3 reads CASSYDRDSGNTIYF. DNA of the CDR3: TGTGCCAGCAGTTACGACAGGGACTCTGGAAACACCATATATTTT.

The chain links TRBV7-2 to TRBJ2-1; 8 bases are shared with TRBD2. The CDR3 contains 18 residues. Germline V gene sequence: CDR1 SGHTA, CDR2 FQGNSA. V lost 5 bases to trimming and J lost 5 bases; unmatched junction nucleotides: 17. This CDR3 is CASSQGAAGGWVDNEQFF. The DNA for the CDR3 is TGTGCCAGCAGCCAAGGGGCGGCGGGGGGCTGGGTTGACAATGAGCAGTTCTTC.

The chain combines TRBV14 with TRBJ2-2; D not resolved. V lost 0 bases and J 5 bases, leaving 10 bases between the germline ends. Germline assignment: CDR1 SGHDN and CDR2 FVKESK. The CDR3 is made up of 15 amino acids. The CDR3 sequence is CASSQEVVRTGELFF. CDR3 DNA sequence: TGTGCCAGCAGCCAAGAAGTTGTCAGGACCGGGGAGCTGTTTTTT.

The chain couples TRBV5-1 to TRBJ2-2; 7 bases fit TRBD2. CDR3 size: 14 residues. Trimming removed 5 bases from V and 8 bases from J; junction bases left unmatched: 9. The germline V gene has CDR1 SGHRS and CDR2 YFSETQ. The CDR3 DNA follows: TGCGCCAGCAGAGAAAGGGCGGGAGTAGGGGAGCTGTTTTTT. This sequence encodes CASRERAGVGELFF.

This rearrangement joins TRBV9 to TRBJ2-1; 10 nucleotides line up with TRBD2. Germline V gives CDR1 SGDLS, CDR2 YYNGEE. The V gene end was trimmed by 3 bases and the J gene end by 4 bases; junction bases not matched to a gene: 4. CDR3 length: 15 amino acids. The CDR3, as DNA: TGTGCCAGCAGCGAGAGCGGGGGGGCGTACAATGAGCAGTTCTTC. Its translation is CASSESGGAYNEQFF.

The chain employs TRBV28 and TRBJ2-7, with 7 bases aligning to TRBD2. Germline assignment: CDR1 MDHEN and CDR2 SYDVKM. V was clipped by 5 bases and J by 9 bases; unmatched bases: 13. This CDR3 comprises 14 residues. Here the CDR3 reads CASSLGGRRIGQYF. The DNA of the CDR3 is TGTGCCAGCAGTCTTGGCGGGAGAAGGATCGGGCAGTACTTC.

This sequence joins TRBV5-6 and TRBJ1-1; D is perhaps TRBD1 (5 bases). V lost 0 bases and J lost 3, with 6 bases in between. Germline CDR1 SGHDT, CDR2 YYEEEE. CDR3 length: 13 amino acids. The CDR3 spells CASSLVRDTEAFF. CDR3 DNA: TGTGCCAGCAGCTTGGTCAGGGACACTGAAGCTTTCTTT.

The chain is built from TRBV4-2 and TRBJ1-2; 8 bases line up with TRBD1. CDR1 is LGHNA, CDR2 YNFKEQ, per germline. The CDR3 sequence is 11 residues long. V shed 5 bases and J 11 bases; nucleotides not matched to a gene: 4. The DNA of the CDR3 is TGTGCCAGCAGCAGGACAGGGCGATACACCTTC. This encodes CASSRTGRYTF.

This clone has just a few counts. This chain links TRBV4-3 with TRBJ2-1; the match to TRBD2 covers 9 bases. V trimming: 4 bases; J trimming: 0 bases; junction bases outside the gene matches: 7. The CDR3 has 17 amino acids. Germline values: CDR1 LGHNA, CDR2 YSLEER. CDR3 protein: CASSRILSGSSYNEQFF. The CDR3 nucleotides read TGCGCCAGCAGCCGGATCCTTAGCGGGAGCTCCTACAATGAGCAGTTCTTC.